This is a list of T cell receptor beta chains from one sample in a study of cytomegalovirus exposure and HLA in healthy donors. Here immunoSEQ multiplex PCR was the method, and the copy in TCRdb shows in-frame clones only, minus some. The table has some 150,000 clones, around 62% seen once. Input material: PBMCs. The receptors were sampled from a man between 35 and 55 years old in good health and CMV-seronegative. Each CDR3 is given with its conserved first and last residue. Clone size is shown for a subset of rows, as once, few, many or a class of expanded clone.

len	j_gene	abundance	v_gene	CDR3aa
14	TRBJ2-5	-	TRBV30	CACSQRAGQETQYF
15	TRBJ1-4	-	TRBV14	CASSQTGTRTEKLFF
17	TRBJ1-2	-	TRBV19	CASSKGPSGGEGYGYTF
16	TRBJ2-1	-	TRBV29-1	CSVVFLTSGTLNEQFF
19	TRBJ1-6	-	TRBV7-8	CASSRSNTGRISYNSPLHF
15	-	-	TRBV19	CASSGRGSLSYEQYF
16	TRBJ1-2	-	TRBV7-9	CASRSGIGSGSYGYTF
14	TRBJ1-1	few	TRBV5-5	CASSLGVMNTEAFF
15	TRBJ1-4	-	TRBV7-9	CASSSTGEGHEKLFF
15	TRBJ2-7	-	TRBV6-1	CASSGGQGPSYEQYF
16	TRBJ2-7	-	TRBV5-6	CASRHQGAPSSYEQYF
13	TRBJ1-4	-	TRBV27	CASSFRANEKLFF
17	TRBJ2-2	-	TRBV15	CATSRDVVGGGTGELFF
12	TRBJ2-1	-	TRBV7-9	CSSSTTFDEQFF
13	TRBJ2-2	-	TRBV9	CASSPGNTGELFF
16	TRBJ1-1	-	TRBV5-6	CASTLGLPGDVTEAFF
12	TRBJ2-1	-	TRBV5-4	CASSLFPDEQFF
16	TRBJ1-3	-	TRBV7-8	CASSLFGRVSGNTIYF
17	TRBJ2-2	-	TRBV9	CASSDPRDRERGGELFF
12	TRBJ2-3	-	TRBV6-1	CASSGGADTQYF